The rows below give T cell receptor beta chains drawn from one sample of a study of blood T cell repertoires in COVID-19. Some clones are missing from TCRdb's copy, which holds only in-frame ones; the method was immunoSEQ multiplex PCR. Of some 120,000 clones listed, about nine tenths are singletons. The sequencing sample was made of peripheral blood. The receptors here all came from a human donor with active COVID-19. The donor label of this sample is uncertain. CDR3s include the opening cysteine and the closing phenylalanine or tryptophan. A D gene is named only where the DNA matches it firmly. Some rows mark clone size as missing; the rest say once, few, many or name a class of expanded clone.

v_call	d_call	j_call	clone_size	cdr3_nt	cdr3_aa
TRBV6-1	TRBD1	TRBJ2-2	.	TGTGCCAGCAGTGAAGCACTTAGACAGGGTTGGAACACCGGGGAGCTGTTTTTT	CASSEALRQGWNTGELFF
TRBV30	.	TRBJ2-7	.	TGTGCCTGGAGTGTTAGGGTCGCGGGGGAGCAGTACTTC	CAWSVRVAGEQYF
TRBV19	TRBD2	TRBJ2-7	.	TGTGCCAGTAGTCCTGCGGGGGGGGAATACGAGCAGTACTTC	CASSPAGGEYEQYF
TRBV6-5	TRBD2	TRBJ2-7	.	TGTGCCAGCAGCTTGGGGAGGGAATACGAGCAGTACTTC	CASSLGREYEQYF
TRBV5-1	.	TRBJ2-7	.	TGCGCCAGCAGCTTTGGGGGGGGGCGCGAGCAGTACTTC	CASSFGGGREQYF
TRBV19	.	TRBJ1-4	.	TGTGCCAGTAATTTCTGGGAGGAGGAAAAACTGTTTTTT	CASNFWEEEKLFF
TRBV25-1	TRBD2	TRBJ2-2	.	TGTGCCAGCAGAGGACTAGCGGGGGGGCTAATCGGGGAGCTGTTTTTT	CASRGLAGGLIGELFF
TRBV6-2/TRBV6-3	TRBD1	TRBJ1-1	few	TGTGCCAGCAGTCGGCCGGGACAGGGGGCATACACTGAAGCTTTCTTT	CASSRPGQGAYTEAFF
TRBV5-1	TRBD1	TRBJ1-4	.	TGCGCCAGCAGCTTAAATACAGGGGTTAATGAAAAACTGTTTTTT	CASSLNTGVNEKLFF
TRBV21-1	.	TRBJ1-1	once	TGTGCCAGCAGCAAAGCCTCGTGGGGGGGGCGCGAGAGGGGAGCTTTCTTT	CASSKASWGGRERGAFF
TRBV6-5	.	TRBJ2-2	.	TGTGCCAGCAGTCCCTGGGGCAGTCCCACCGGGGAGCTGTTTTTT	CASSPWGSPTGELFF
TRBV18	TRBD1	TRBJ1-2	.	TGTGCCAGCTCACCACCTTGGACAGGGGACTATGGCTACACCTTC	CASSPPWTGDYGYTF
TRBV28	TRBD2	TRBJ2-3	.	TGTGCCAGCAGTCTCCAGCGGGGGGGTAGCACAGATACGCAGTATTTT	CASSLQRGGSTDTQYF
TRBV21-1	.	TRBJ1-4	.	TGTGCCAGCAGCAAGAGGTGGCGGGGTGAAAAACTGTTTTTT	CASSKRWRGEKLFF
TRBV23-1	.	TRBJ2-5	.	TGCGCCAGAGAGGTTGCGGGCCAAGAGACCCAGTACTTC	CAREVAGQETQYF
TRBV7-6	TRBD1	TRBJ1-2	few	TGTGCCAGCAGCCCGAATACCCTTATCGTCTCAGGGGGGTCTAACTATGGCTACACCTTC	CASSPNTLIVSGGSNYGYTF
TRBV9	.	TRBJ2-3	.	TGTGCCAGCAGCTCCCAAGGACATCCGACAGATACGCAGTATTTT	CASSSQGHPTDTQYF
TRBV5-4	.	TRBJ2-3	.	TGTGCCAGCAGCCCCAGATTTCCCTTCAGCACAGATACGCAGTATTTT	CASSPRFPFSTDTQYF
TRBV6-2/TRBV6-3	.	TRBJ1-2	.	TGTGCCAGCAGTTATGTCAGGGCGAGCTACACCTTC	CASSYVRASYTF
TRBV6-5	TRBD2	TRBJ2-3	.	TGTGCCAGCACCCAGCGGGGGGGCAGGGCAGATACGCAGTATTTT	CASTQRGGRADTQYF
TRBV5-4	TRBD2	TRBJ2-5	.	TGTGCCAGCAGCTTGGGTCGGGGGGGCCCCCAAGAGACCCAGTACTTC	CASSLGRGGPQETQYF
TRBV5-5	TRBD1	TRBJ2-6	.	TGTGCCAGCAGCTTTTGGACAGGGGGCTCTGGGGCCAACGTCCTGACTTTC	CASSFWTGGSGANVLTF
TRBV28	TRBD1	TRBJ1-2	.	TGTGCCAGCAGGACAGGGTCGCGCTACACCTTC	CASRTGSRYTF
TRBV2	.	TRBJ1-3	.	TGTGCCAGCAGGGAGAAGCACTCTGGAAACACCATATATTTT	CASREKHSGNTIYF
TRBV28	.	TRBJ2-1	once	TGTGCCAGCAGCCCAGGAAGCGAGCAGTTCTTC	CASSPGSEQFF
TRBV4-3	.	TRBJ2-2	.	TGCGCCAGCAGCCAAGATCGTATGCAGGGCGTCTGGACCGGGGAGCTGTTTTTT	CASSQDRMQGVWTGELFF
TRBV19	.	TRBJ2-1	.	TGTGCCAGTAGTCCGTCCCTGGGCCTCGGCAAGGACTTAGAGCAGTTCTTC	CASSPSLGLGKDLEQFF
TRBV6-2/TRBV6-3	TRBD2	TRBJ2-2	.	TGTGCCAGCAGTTCCCTAGGACTAGCGGGAGACAACACCGGGGAGCTGTTTTTT	CASSSLGLAGDNTGELFF
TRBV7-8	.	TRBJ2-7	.	TGTGCCAGCAGCTTAAACAGGGACTACGAGCAGTACTTC	CASSLNRDYEQYF
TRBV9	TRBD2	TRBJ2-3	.	TGTGCCAGCAGCGTATCCATTAGCGGGGCAGGGGCCCGGATAAATACGCAGTATTTT	CASSVSISGAGARINTQYF
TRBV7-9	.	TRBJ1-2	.	TGTGCCAGCAGCCTCGGGGGGTCCTCTGGCTATGGCTACACCTTC	CASSLGGSSGYGYTF
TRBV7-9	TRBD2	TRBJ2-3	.	TGTGCCAGCAGCCGACTAGCGGGGGGGGAAGATACGCAGTATTTT	CASSRLAGGEDTQYF
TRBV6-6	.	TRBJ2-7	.	TGTGCCAGCAGTGCTCGGAGAGGGGGAGAGTCCTACGAGCAGTACTTC	CASSARRGGESYEQYF
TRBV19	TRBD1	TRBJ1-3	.	TGTGCCAGTAGCGCCGGGACAGGGGGAAACACCATATATTTT	CASSAGTGGNTIYF
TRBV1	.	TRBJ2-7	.	TGCACCAGCAGCCAAGGAACCGGGGACAACTCCTACGAGCAGTACTTC	CTSSQGTGDNSYEQYF
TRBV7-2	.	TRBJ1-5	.	TGTGCCAGCAGCTCCCAGGGGATAAATCAGCCCCAGCATTTT	CASSSQGINQPQHF
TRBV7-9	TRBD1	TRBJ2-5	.	TGTGCCAGCAGCTTAGGGGTACAGGGGGCCGGTGAGACCCAGTACTTC	CASSLGVQGAGETQYF
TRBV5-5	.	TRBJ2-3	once	TGTGCCAGCAGCTTGTCTCCTCCCTTCACAGATACGCAGTATTTT	CASSLSPPFTDTQYF
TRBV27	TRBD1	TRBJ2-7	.	TGTGCCAGCAGTTCCCTGGACAGGGGACCCGACGAGCAGTACTTC	CASSSLDRGPDEQYF
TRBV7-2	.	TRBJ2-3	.	TGTGCCAGCAGCTTAGACGGGGGTACAGATACGCAGTATTTT	CASSLDGGTDTQYF
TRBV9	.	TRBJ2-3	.	TGTGCCAGCAGCGTAGGTCCAACAGGGACGCACGGCACAGATACGCAGTATTTT	CASSVGPTGTHGTDTQYF
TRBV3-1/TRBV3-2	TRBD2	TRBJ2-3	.	TGTGCCAGCAGCCAAGAGACAGCGGGGGTAAGCACAGATACGCAGTATTTT	CASSQETAGVSTDTQYF
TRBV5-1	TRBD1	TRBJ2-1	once	TGCGCCAGCAGCCACAGGGGGCCCCAACACGACAATGAGCAGTTCTTC	CASSHRGPQHDNEQFF
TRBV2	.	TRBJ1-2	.	TGTGCCGTCCAGGTCCCGGGAGGCGGCTACACCTTC	CAVQVPGGGYTF
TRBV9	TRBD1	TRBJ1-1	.	TGTGCCAGCACACGGACAGGTTCCACTGAAGCTTTCTTT	CASTRTGSTEAFF
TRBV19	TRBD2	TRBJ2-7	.	TGTGCCAGTTCACAGCGGGGGGCCTCATCCTACGAGCAGTACTTC	CASSQRGASSYEQYF
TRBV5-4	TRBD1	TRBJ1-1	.	TGTGCCAGCAGCTCCGATCCGGGACAGGGCGGAGCTTTCTTT	CASSSDPGQGGAFF
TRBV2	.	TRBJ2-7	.	TGTGCCAGCAGTGAGAGGGCATTAATGTACGAGCAGTACTTC	CASSERALMYEQYF
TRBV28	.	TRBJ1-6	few	TGTGCCGGGACCGGGACACTTAATTCACCCCTCCACTTT	CAGTGTLNSPLHF
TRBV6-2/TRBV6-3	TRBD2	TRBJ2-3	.	TGTGCCAGCAGTTCGGGACTAGCGGTGGACCTCACAGATACGCAGTATTTT	CASSSGLAVDLTDTQYF
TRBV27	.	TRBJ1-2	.	TGTGCCAGCAGACCCACAGGCTACTATGGCTACACCTTC	CASRPTGYYGYTF
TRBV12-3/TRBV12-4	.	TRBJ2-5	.	TGTGCCAGCAGTTTAGGTACTGGAGAGACCCAGTACTTC	CASSLGTGETQYF
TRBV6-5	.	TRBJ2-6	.	TGTGCCAGCAGCTATGTCTCTGGGGCCAACGTCCTGACTTTC	CASSYVSGANVLTF